This is a list of T cell receptor beta chains from one sample in a study of T cell repertoires in cytomegalovirus infection. TCRdb called the reads again in MiXCR, with one record for every CDR3 protein. The repertoire holds nearly 450,000 distinct CDR3 sequences, with roughly a third as singletons. The material sequenced was PBMCs. These receptors came from a human donor in good health (CMV status not recorded). Some clones in this sample may be carry-over from other donors' samples. CDR3s include the opening cysteine and the closing phenylalanine or tryptophan.

J,V,CDR3
TRBJ2-1,TRBV6-1,CATLRGGAAYNEQFF
TRBJ2-1,TRBV6-1,CASSSLRDRLDEQFF
TRBJ2-1,TRBV5-3,CARRGLAGKYNEQFF
TRBJ2-3,TRBV6-5,CASSYGSSWGSTDTQSF
TRBJ2-1,TRBV2,CASVDPPFGNEQFF
TRBJ2-7,TRBV7-2,CASTGGAPDRGNEQYF
TRBJ1-2,TRBV2,CASSGEGTAGYTF
TRBJ1-1,TRBV11-2,CASSLNFPDRDTGANTEAFF
TRBJ2-2,TRBV7-3,CASSSVVNGELFF
TRBJ1-2,TRBV7-9,CASSWDRGPPANYGYTF
TRBJ2-3,TRBV30,CAWNGGKGTDTQYF
TRBJ2-3,TRBV5-1,CASGGQPGPDTQYF
TRBJ2-2,TRBV28,CASSFGGLNTGELFF
TRBJ2-3,TRBV5-1,CASSLASPGTDTQYF
TRBJ2-3,TRBV7-2,CASSPLRGSTDTQYF
TRBJ2-7,TRBV14,CASSQDRRMEQYF
TRBJ1-1,TRBV18,CASSHSGTAQFNTEAFF
TRBJ2-7,TRBV7-6,CASSLGQGARREQHF
TRBJ1-2,TRBV6-5,CASTTDSNYGYTF
TRBJ2-5,TRBV7-4,CASSLSPLVETQYF
TRBJ1-1,TRBV28,CASSFPAGTVSLMNTEAFF
TRBJ2-2,TRBV4-1,CASSQGVAGELFF
TRBJ2-7,TRBV10-3,CDISDRDRGTYEHYF
TRBJ1-6,TRBV7-2,CASSLQQLKGNSPLHF
TRBJ1-5,TRBV7-8,CASSLAGSNQPQHW
TRBJ2-7,TRBV7-2,CASSSQGYSYEQYF
TRBJ1-5,TRBV20-1,CSARVNDRDRGQPQHF
TRBJ2-7,TRBV5-1,CASSQTGAYEQYF
TRBJ1-1,TRBV10-2,CASTGTSEAFF
TRBJ2-5,TRBV5-6,CASSETLAPQETQYF
TRBJ2-3,TRBV30,CAWSVRRGADTQYF
TRBJ1-5,TRBV7-6,CASSLKGSQPQHF
TRBJ1-5,TRBV23-1,CASSQSAQGYSNQPQHF
TRBJ1-2,TRBV6-1,CASSEGGVPFYGYTF
TRBJ2-5,TRBV15,CATGDRTQETQYF
TRBJ2-5,TRBV7-2,CASSSPRLAGDETQYF
TRBJ1-6,TRBV2,CASSEADRGGPLHF
TRBJ1-5,TRBV4-2,CASSQMLGGDYSNQPQHF
TRBJ2-5,TRBV2,CASIETSGSQETQYF
TRBJ2-2,TRBV18,CASSPGRATTASGELFF
TRBJ2-7,TRBV7-3,CASSHAGTYEQYF
TRBJ1-1,TRBV6-1,CASSVGTSNTEAFF
TRBJ2-7,TRBV5-4,CASSLRLAGGSYEQYF
TRBJ2-7,TRBV7-9,CASSLHRGSPLDGEQYF
TRBJ2-7,TRBV7-2,CASSLAGGEQYF
TRBJ2-3,TRBV6-1,CASSEAVISIPDTQYF
TRBJ2-3,TRBV28,CASSLGLAGGILDTQYF
TRBJ1-2,TRBV4-3,CASSPDRGLVNYGYTF
TRBJ2-3,TRBV20-1,CSARDDRADNTDTQYF
TRBJ2-2,TRBV24-1,CATSVSGQEIGELFF
TRBJ2-2,TRBV27,CASSPVMDTGELFF
TRBJ2-7,TRBV12-3/TRBV12-4,CASSPPGTGVSYEQYF
TRBJ2-7,TRBV7-9,CASSPRVGRRGPLDEQYF
TRBJ1-5,TRBV20-1,CSARWGVRMDQPQHF
TRBJ2-1,TRBV20-1,CSARSSGGDYNEQFF
TRBJ1-1,TRBV7-8,CASSDRWAEAFF
TRBJ2-7,TRBV4-1,CASSRILGQSYEQYF
TRBJ1-2,TRBV28,CASSLWGLVGYTF
TRBJ1-2,TRBV12-3/TRBV12-4,CASSFEQGYGYTF
TRBJ2-5,TRBV20-1,CSARDRGPFETQYF